Listed below are T cell receptor beta chains from one sample, sequenced in a study of high-grade serous ovarian cancer treatment subgroups. The data were produced by immunoSEQ multiplex PCR, yet TCRdb's version contains in-frame clones alone and is incomplete. The data contain nearly 15,000 clones, less than 90% of them seen just once; the ten biggest clones take up 5.5% to 7.5%. Sequencing was done on a sample of tumor tissue. The source is a human donor with high-grade serous ovarian cancer. Each CDR3 is given with its conserved first and last residue. D genes are given only for firm matches. Expanded clones get a size class; other rows say once, few or many, or leave the size out.

J gene: TRBJ1-2
D gene: NA
V gene: TRBV7-9
clone size: NA
CDR3 protein: CASSSLQGLNYGYTF
CDR3 DNA: TGTGCCAGCAGCTCATTACAGGGCCTAAACTATGGCTACACCTTC

J gene: TRBJ2-5
D gene: NA
V gene: TRBV7-8
clone size: NA
CDR3 protein: CASSLVWRPKETQYF
CDR3 DNA: TGTGCCAGCAGCTTAGTTTGGAGGCCTAAGGAGACCCAGTACTTC

J gene: TRBJ2-3
D gene: NA
V gene: TRBV27
clone size: medium-sized
CDR3 protein: CASGFRGDTQYF
CDR3 DNA: TGTGCCAGTGGTTTTCGGGGGGATACGCAGTATTTT

J gene: TRBJ1-5
D gene: NA
V gene: TRBV10-1
clone size: few
CDR3 protein: CASSGQGNQPQHF
CDR3 DNA: TGCGCCAGCAGTGGACAGGGCAATCAGCCCCAGCATTTT

J gene: TRBJ2-1
D gene: TRBD2
V gene: TRBV7-2
clone size: NA
CDR3 protein: CASSLSSGGYNEQFF
CDR3 DNA: TGTGCCAGCAGCCTGAGTAGCGGGGGCTACAATGAGCAGTTCTTC

J gene: TRBJ2-3
D gene: TRBD2
V gene: TRBV5-6
clone size: NA
CDR3 protein: CASSNGLAGGVDTQYF
CDR3 DNA: TGTGCCAGCAGCAACGGACTAGCGGGGGGGGTGGATACGCAGTATTTT

J gene: TRBJ2-2
D gene: NA
V gene: TRBV5-4
clone size: NA
CDR3 protein: CASSLDLGIAGELFF
CDR3 DNA: TGTGCCAGCAGCTTGGATCTAGGGATTGCCGGGGAGCTGTTTTTT

J gene: TRBJ2-7
D gene: NA
V gene: TRBV7-2
clone size: NA
CDR3 protein: CASSPPEDPVILAAYEQYF
CDR3 DNA: TGTGCCAGCAGCCCTCCAGAGGATCCCGTCATTCTGGCGGCCTACGAGCAGTACTTC

J gene: TRBJ1-2
D gene: NA
V gene: TRBV7-6
clone size: NA
CDR3 protein: CARSYEGRPGYTF
CDR3 DNA: TGTGCCAGGAGCTACGAAGGACGGCCTGGCTACACCTTC

J gene: TRBJ2-1
D gene: NA
V gene: TRBV9
clone size: NA
CDR3 protein: CASSVDGAYGNEQFF
CDR3 DNA: TGTGCCAGCAGCGTAGATGGAGCTTATGGGAATGAGCAGTTCTTC

J gene: TRBJ2-7
D gene: TRBD2
V gene: TRBV9
clone size: once
CDR3 protein: CASSVGDSGGYEQYF
CDR3 DNA: TGTGCCAGCAGCGTAGGGGATAGCGGGGGCTACGAGCAGTACTTC

J gene: TRBJ2-6
D gene: TRBD2
V gene: TRBV5-4
clone size: NA
CDR3 protein: CASSRTLAGAGGANVLTF
CDR3 DNA: TGTGCCAGCAGCCGGACTCTAGCGGGGGCGGGTGGGGCCAACGTCCTGACTTTC

J gene: TRBJ2-3
D gene: NA
V gene: TRBV7-2
clone size: NA
CDR3 protein: CASSQEDGGRDTDTQYF
CDR3 DNA: TGCGCCAGCAGCCAAGAAGACGGGGGGCGGGACACAGATACGCAGTATTTT

J gene: TRBJ2-7
D gene: NA
V gene: TRBV5-4
clone size: NA
CDR3 protein: CASSPTPVLSYEQYF
CDR3 DNA: TGTGCCAGCAGCCCTACCCCGGTACTCTCCTACGAGCAGTACTTC

J gene: TRBJ2-7
D gene: TRBD1
V gene: TRBV5-1
clone size: few
CDR3 protein: CASSLHPLDTGVLYEQYF
CDR3 DNA: TGCGCCAGCAGCTTACACCCCTTGGACACAGGGGTTCTCTACGAGCAGTACTTC

J gene: TRBJ2-7
D gene: TRBD1
V gene: TRBV28
clone size: NA
CDR3 protein: CASSAGTGGLEQYF
CDR3 DNA: TGTGCCAGCAGTGCCGGGACAGGGGGCCTCGAGCAGTACTTC